These T cell receptor beta chains were read from a single sample in a study of Graves' ophthalmopathy and Graves' hyperthyroidism. TCRdb processed the multiplex PCR reads anew with MiXCR; each CDR3 protein has one entry. Of 200,000 to 300,000 distinct CDR3 sequences in the sample, around 45% are singletons; the top ten hold around 47%. Material for sequencing was peripheral blood. The receptors come from an adult man with Graves' ophthalmopathy. The CDR3 runs from the conserved cysteine through the conserved F or W. The order of the fields is J gene, clone size, D gene, V gene, CDR3 protein, CDR3 DNA. The D gene is left open where the match is weak. The listing skips clone size in some rows; elsewhere it reads once, few, many or a size class.

>TRBJ1-6|NA|NA|TRBV5-1
CASSLGGERSPLHF
TGCGCCAGCAGCTTGGGGGGAGAGCGATCACCCCTCCACTTT
>TRBJ2-7|NA|NA|TRBV5-8
CATYLGTGYYEQYF
TGTGCCACCTATCTCGGGACGGGCTACTACGAGCAGTACTTC
>TRBJ2-7|few|NA|TRBV12-3/TRBV12-4
CASMDLPLYEQYF
TGTGCCAGCATGGACTTACCCCTCTACGAGCAGTACTTC
>TRBJ1-4|few|NA|TRBV12-3/TRBV12-4
CASSWRSEKLFF
TGTGCCAGCAGTTGGCGTAGTGAAAAACTGTTTTTT
>TRBJ2-5|few|NA|TRBV20-1
CSARWAGETQYF
TGCAGTGCTAGATGGGCAGGGGAGACCCAGTACTTC
>TRBJ2-5|many|NA|TRBV5-1
CASRTTTAQETQYF
TGCGCCAGCCGCACGACCACGGCCCAAGAGACCCAGTACTTC
>TRBJ1-2|NA|NA|TRBV7-2
CASSQQRQLLYGYTF
TGTGCCAGCAGCCAACAAAGACAGTTACTATATGGCTACACCTTC
>TRBJ2-3|NA|NA|TRBV20-1
CSASPPREQYF
TGCAGTGCTAGCCCACCACGGGAGCAGTATTTT
>TRBJ2-5|once|NA|TRBV7-9
CASRRQAGRETQYF
TGTGCCAGCAGGCGTCAGGCAGGGAGGGAGACCCAGTACTTC
>TRBJ2-5|NA|NA|TRBV10-3
CASSPRTWGETQYF
TGTGCCAGCAGTCCAAGGACTTGGGGGGAGACCCAGTACTTC
>TRBJ1-1|NA|NA|TRBV20-1
CSALGKDGEAFF
TGCAGTGCCCTCGGGAAGGACGGTGAAGCTTTCTTT
>TRBJ2-1|NA|NA|TRBV20-1
CSARALERVSSYNEQFF
TGCAGTGCTAGAGCATTGGAACGAGTCAGCTCCTACAATGAGCAGTTCTTC
>TRBJ2-2|few|NA|TRBV6-5
CARDSPNTGELFF
TGTGCCAGGGACTCTCCGAACACCGGGGAGCTGTTTTTT
>TRBJ2-2|NA|NA|TRBV20-1
CSAPKGGGANTGELFF
TGCAGTGCCCCCAAAGGAGGGGGCGCGAACACCGGGGAGCTGTTTTTT
>TRBJ1-3|NA|NA|TRBV19
CASSMRLNGNTIYF
TGTGCCAGTAGTATGAGGTTGAATGGAAACACCATATATTTT
>TRBJ2-3|once|TRBD1|TRBV7-9
CASSGRPGTGVRTDTQYF
TGTGCCAGCAGCGGCCGTCCCGGGACAGGGGTTCGCACAGATACGCAGTATTTT
>TRBJ1-6|NA|NA|TRBV24-1
CASTLRGNTGFSYNSPLHF
TGTGCCAGCACCCTAAGGGGCAACACAGGGTTCTCCTATAATTCACCCCTCCACTTT
>TRBJ1-1|NA|TRBD1|TRBV5-1
CASTPRSGTGGLAFF
TGCGCCAGCACCCCCCGGAGCGGGACAGGGGGATTAGCTTTCTTT
>TRBJ1-5|NA|NA|TRBV20-1
CGAREPGRGQPQHF
TGCGGTGCTAGAGAACCAGGGCGAGGTCAGCCCCAGCATTTT
>TRBJ2-5|NA|NA|TRBV20-1
CSARASQETQYF
TGCAGTGCTAGAGCTAGCCAAGAGACCCAGTACTTC
>TRBJ1-6|once|NA|TRBV9
CAGSPLNSPLHF
TGTGCCGGCTCACCACTGAATTCACCCCTCCACTTT
>TRBJ2-5|NA|TRBD2|TRBV29-1
CSVEGTSGGLQETQYF
TGCAGCGTTGAGGGCACTAGCGGGGGCCTCCAAGAGACCCAGTACTTC
>TRBJ1-2|few|NA|TRBV9
CASSLSPDAAYGYTF
TGTGCCAGCAGCTTATCGCCTGACGCCGCCTATGGCTACACCTTC
>TRBJ1-1|NA|TRBD1|TRBV5-1
CASSLRTGGLTEAFF
TGCGCCAGCAGCCTAAGGACAGGGGGATTAACTGAAGCTTTCTTT
>TRBJ2-7|NA|NA|TRBV10-3
CASSGSSSYNEQYF
TGTGCCAGCAGTGGGTCAAGCTCCTACAATGAGCAGTACTTC
>TRBJ1-5|NA|NA|TRBV20-1
CSAGGLAGADNEHF
TGCAGTGCTGGGGGACTAGCGGGGGCAGATAATGAGCATTTT
>TRBJ1-5|NA|NA|TRBV5-1
CASSSKPAGIQETQHF
TGCGCCAGCAGCTCAAAACCAGCGGGAATCCAAGAGACCCAGCATTTT
>TRBJ2-2|NA|NA|TRBV7-3
CASSSTVTGELFF
TGTGCCAGCAGCTCGACCGTCACCGGGGAGCTGTTTTTT
>TRBJ2-7|NA|TRBD2|TRBV20-1
CSARDSTSGAYGQYF
TGCAGTGCTAGAGATAGCACTAGCGGGGCCTACGGGCAGTACTTC
>TRBJ2-7|NA|TRBD2|TRBV24-1
CAASGASGKYEQYF
TGTGCCGCCTCCGGGGCTAGCGGGAAGTACGAGCAGTACTTC
>TRBJ2-5|NA|TRBD1|TRBV29-1
CSGQPGQGAETQYF
TGCAGCGGCCAACCGGGACAGGGGGCAGAGACCCAGTACTTC
>TRBJ2-5|NA|NA|TRBV20-1
CSAPEETQYF
TGCAGTGCTCCAGAAGAGACCCAGTACTTC
>TRBJ2-3|NA|TRBD1|TRBV15
CATRSGTGADTQYF
TGTGCCACCCGATCAGGGACAGGCGCAGATACGCAGTATTTT
>TRBJ1-2|NA|NA|TRBV29-1
CSVEDGQRYGYTF
TGCAGCGTTGAAGACGGGCAGCGCTATGGCTACACCTTC
>TRBJ1-6|NA|NA|TRBV2
CASSERGYNSPLHF
TGTGCCAGCAGTGAGCGGGGTTATAATTCACCCCTCCACTTT
>TRBJ1-1|many|NA|TRBV29-1
CSVVRSENTEAFF
TGCAGCGTTGTACGATCTGAGAACACTGAAGCTTTCTTT
>TRBJ2-7|few|NA|TRBV12-3/TRBV12-4
CASRPTTGTPYEQYF
TGTGCCAGCCGCCCGACCACCGGGACACCCTACGAGCAGTACTTC
>TRBJ2-7|NA|TRBD2|TRBV3-1
CASSQISGGYEQYF
TGTGCCAGCAGCCAAATATCCGGGGGGTACGAGCAGTACTTC
>TRBJ2-7|NA|TRBD1|TRBV5-6
CASSDWTGRPYEQYF
TGTGCCAGCAGCGACTGGACAGGGAGGCCCTACGAGCAGTACTTC
>TRBJ1-5|few|TRBD1|TRBV7-8
CASSLVGTGANQPQHF
TGTGCCAGCAGCTTAGTGGGTACAGGGGCTAATCAGCCCCAGCATTTT
>TRBJ2-3|NA|TRBD2|TRBV20-1
CSARDLRESTDTQYF
TGCAGTGCTAGAGATTTGCGGGAGAGCACAGATACGCAGTATTTT
>TRBJ2-5|NA|NA|TRBV12-3/TRBV12-4
CASSSPDSQETQYF
TGTGCCAGCAGTTCTCCGGACAGCCAAGAGACCCAGTACTTC
>TRBJ1-1|NA|NA|TRBV9
CASTGIAGTEAFF
TGTGCCAGCACTGGGATAGCGGGCACTGAAGCTTTCTTT
>TRBJ2-1|NA|NA|TRBV2
CASRGQLAINEQFF
TGTGCCAGCAGGGGACAGCTAGCGATCAATGAGCAGTTCTTC
>TRBJ2-5|NA|TRBD1|TRBV9
CASSQADRVGYF
TGTGCCAGCAGCCAAGCTGACAGGGTAGGGTACTTC
>TRBJ1-5|few|TRBD1|TRBV7-9
CASSGTGGYSNQPQHF
TGTGCCAGCAGCGGGACAGGGGGATATAGCAATCAGCCCCAGCATTTT
>TRBJ2-5|NA|NA|TRBV6-6
CASSLSTLGWGAQETQYF
TGTGCCAGCAGTTTAAGCACCTTAGGGTGGGGGGCCCAAGAGACCCAGTACTTC
>TRBJ2-7|many|TRBD2|TRBV10-3
CASRLAGDEQYF
TGTGCCTCCAGACTAGCGGGAGACGAGCAGTACTTC
>TRBJ1-2|few|NA|TRBV6-2/TRBV6-3
CASSLYYGYTF
TGTGCCAGCAGTCTTTACTATGGCTACACCTTC
>TRBJ1-2|few|TRBD1|TRBV2
CASSSGQGLSHTF
TGTGCCAGCAGTTCCGGACAGGGGCTAAGCCACACCTTC
>TRBJ2-1|few|NA|TRBV2
CASSDEGAVTNEQFF
TGTGCCAGCAGTGATGAGGGAGCAGTAACCAATGAGCAGTTCTTC
>TRBJ2-2|NA|NA|TRBV7-9
CASLSMGGGYTGELFF
TGTGCCAGCCTTTCCATGGGAGGAGGCTACACCGGGGAGCTGTTTTTT
>TRBJ1-5|few|NA|TRBV5-5
CASTLGGHQPQHF
TGTGCCAGCACCCTGGGGGGGCATCAGCCCCAGCATTTT
>TRBJ1-2|many|TRBD1|TRBV29-1
CSVEGTGNGYTF
TGCAGCGTTGAAGGGACAGGGAATGGCTACACCTTC
>TRBJ2-6|few|NA|TRBV12-3/TRBV12-4
CASSPNTGANVLTF
TGTGCCAGCAGTCCGAATACTGGGGCCAACGTCCTGACTTTC
>TRBJ1-2|NA|NA|TRBV5-1
CASSLTMSNYGYTF
TGCGCCAGCAGCCTGACAATGTCTAACTATGGCTACACCTTC
>TRBJ2-2|NA|NA|TRBV7-3
CASSLKTGYTGELFF
TGTGCCAGCAGCTTAAAAACCGGGTACACCGGGGAGCTGTTTTTT